This is a list of T cell receptor beta chains from one sample in a study of Ad26.COV2.S vaccination and SARS-CoV-2 variants. Libraries were prepared by immunoSEQ multiplex PCR; TCRdb keeps only in-frame clonotypes and omits some of them. The table records some 450,000 clones, about 92% of them present only once. Sample: peripheral blood, taken in a trial of Ad26.COV2.S vaccine versus placebo. The receptor set was obtained from a person aged 18-65 years who received the Ad26.COV2.S COVID-19 vaccine or a placebo. CDR3s include the opening cysteine and the closing phenylalanine or tryptophan.

j_call v_call cdr3_aa
TRBJ2-1 TRBV6-5 CASKLRVGNEQFF
TRBJ2-7 TRBV6-2/TRBV6-3 CASSLPYGYEQYF
TRBJ1-6 TRBV6-5 CASSYDQADNSPLHF
TRBJ2-1 TRBV15 CATSKDLGIDEQFF
TRBJ1-3 TRBV5-6 CASSYRDANTIYF
TRBJ2-7 TRBV27 CASSFRTSGGSYEQYF
TRBJ1-1 TRBV30 CAWSEWLSTEAFF
TRBJ2-4 TRBV24-1 CATGPLGPQYF
TRBJ2-1 TRBV4-3 CASSQDSGRQWENEQFF
TRBJ2-1 TRBV2 CASILDSGSNEQFF
TRBJ2-1 TRBV11-3 CASSLAWPGEQFF
TRBJ2-4 TRBV5-1 CASSLGSENIQYF
TRBJ2-1 TRBV9 CASSVEGREVGEQFF
TRBJ2-1 TRBV5-4 CASSSSPRTSGRTNEQFF
TRBJ1-5 TRBV10-3 CAISETGTGLRQPQHF
TRBJ2-3 TRBV7-2 CASSLGASGDMDTQYF
TRBJ1-1 TRBV9 CASSVGSRGMTEAFF
TRBJ2-3 TRBV7-9 CASRFLAGFTDTQYF
TRBJ2-7 TRBV7-2 CASSLFRVGPGSPYEQYF
TRBJ1-6 TRBV7-9 CASSPGQGFSSPLHF
TRBJ2-5 TRBV5-4 CASSYPGTGVKETQYF
TRBJ2-5 TRBV28 CATGLAGQETQYF
TRBJ2-2 TRBV28 CASGIISAANTGELFF
TRBJ2-3 TRBV9 CASSTPTSGETSTDTQYF
TRBJ2-7 TRBV3-1/TRBV3-2 CASSTTSGRDEQYF
TRBJ2-7 TRBV6-5 CASSYAGGPDEQYF
TRBJ2-2 TRBV7-9 CASSQRGNTGELFF
TRBJ1-2 TRBV29-1 CSVEAPGGGGYTF
TRBJ2-3 TRBV9 CASSVEVASSTDTQYF
TRBJ2-1 TRBV6-2/TRBV6-3 CASSYSGAVYNEQFF
TRBJ1-3 TRBV3-1/TRBV3-2 CASSQGGLGNTIYF
TRBJ2-1 TRBV12-3/TRBV12-4 CASRMDSGNEQFF
TRBJ2-7 TRBV9 CASSVGTSGEQYF
TRBJ2-1 TRBV28 CASSLTSGRFNEQFF
TRBJ2-1 TRBV3-1/TRBV3-2 CASSQWRPGQAYNEQFF
TRBJ2-5 TRBV7-2 CASSPGEGAHGETQYF
TRBJ1-5 TRBV28 CASSLADRVSNQPQHF
TRBJ2-4 TRBV7-9 CASSFPERGAKNIQYF
TRBJ2-1 TRBV7-9 CASSFGQGRYNEQFF